Shown below are 6 T cell receptor beta chains from a single sample sequenced in a study of blood T cell repertoires in COVID-19. Libraries were prepared by immunoSEQ multiplex PCR; TCRdb keeps only in-frame clonotypes and omits some of them. The sample gives roughly 200,000 clones, around 88% of which show up once; roughly 4% is in the top ten. Sequenced: PBMCs or T cells enriched from blood (not recorded which). These receptors all stem from a woman aged 25 to 39 who had been exposed to COVID-19.

The chain couples TRBV5-5 to TRBJ2-7, with no clear D. Between the trimmed V and J ends, which lost 1 base and 7 bases, there was a span of 6 bases. Per germline, CDR1 SGHKS and CDR2 YYEKEE (reference sequence). There are 11 residues in the CDR3. Here the CDR3 reads CASSLYQEQYF. CDR3 DNA: TGTGCCAGCAGCTTGTACCAGGAGCAGTACTTC.

The chain joins TRBV3-1 (or the pseudogene TRBV3-2) to TRBJ2-1, with D hard to call. The V end lost 1 base, the J end lost 1 base, and 8 bases lay between the germline ends. The CDR3 spans 15 residues. CDR1 and CDR2 (germline): LGHDT, YNNKEL (reference sequence). The CDR3 region has the DNA TGTGCCAGCAGCCAAGGTTCAGTTTCCTACAATGAGCAGTTCTTC. It encodes CASSQGSVSYNEQFF.

The gene calls are TRBV3-1 (or the pseudogene TRBV3-2) and TRBJ2-7, with D uncertain. This CDR3 has 14 amino acids. CDR1 LGHDT and CDR2 YNNKEL come from the germline V gene (reference sequence). V was pared by 0 bases and J by 1 base, with 7 bases between. The DNA for the CDR3 is TGTGCCAGCAGCCAAGACCGGTTATCCTACGAGCAGTACTTC. It translates to CASSQDRLSYEQYF.

About this clone itself: Other DNA sequences of this sample code for an identical CDR3. The chain joins TRBV5-4 to TRBJ1-2, with a possible D match to TRBD1 (5 bases). The CDR3 extends over 14 amino acids. Per germline, CDR1 SGHNT and CDR2 YYREEE (reference sequence). With 0 bases removed from V and 2 bases from J, the gap between germline ends came to 8 bases. CDR3 sequence: CASSLGGANYGYTF. The DNA of the CDR3 is TGTGCCAGCAGCTTGGGTGGGGCGAACTATGGCTACACCTTC.

V is TRBV2 and J is TRBJ2-7; TRBD1 agrees at 8 bases. V dropped 4 bases and J dropped 3; count of bases not matched to a gene: 5. This CDR3 region has 14 residues. Germline V gives CDR1 SNHLY, CDR2 FYNNEI. For the CDR3, the DNA is TGTGCCAGCAGTGGACAGGGGACCAACTACGAGCAGTACTTC. Translating gives CASSGQGTNYEQYF.

This clone was seen only once. This rearrangement joins TRBV6-5 to TRBJ2-1, with TRBD2 as a possible D gene (6 bases). The CDR3 is 13 amino acids. Germline V gene data show CDR1 as MNHEY and CDR2 as SVGAGI. Between the trimmed V and J ends, which lost 8 bases and 5 bases, there was a span of 13 bases. The CDR3 sequence: CASSPRRDNEQFF. Written as DNA, the CDR3 is TGTGCCAGCTCCCCTAGGAGGGACAATGAGCAGTTCTTC.